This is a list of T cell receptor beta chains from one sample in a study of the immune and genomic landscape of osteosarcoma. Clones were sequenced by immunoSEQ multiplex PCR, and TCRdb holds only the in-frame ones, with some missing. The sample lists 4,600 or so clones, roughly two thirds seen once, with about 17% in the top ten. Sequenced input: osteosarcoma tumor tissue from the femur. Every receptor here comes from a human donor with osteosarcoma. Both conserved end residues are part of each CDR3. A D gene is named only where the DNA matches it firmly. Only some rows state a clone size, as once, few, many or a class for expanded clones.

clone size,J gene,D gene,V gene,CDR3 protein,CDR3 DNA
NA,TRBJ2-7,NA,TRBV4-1,CASSQDLNRASKQYF,TGCGCCAGCAGCCAAGATCTGAACAGGGCGTCGAAGCAGTACTTC
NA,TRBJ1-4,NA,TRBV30,CAWSREANEKLFF,TGTGCCTGGAGTAGGGAGGCAAATGAAAAACTGTTTTTT
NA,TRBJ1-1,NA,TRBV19,CASSITRNTEAFF,TGTGCCAGTAGTATAACCAGGAACACTGAAGCTTTCTTT
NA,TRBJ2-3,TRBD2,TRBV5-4,CASSPGLAGGPGTQYF,TGTGCCAGCAGCCCCGGACTAGCGGGAGGGCCCGGTACGCAGTATTTT
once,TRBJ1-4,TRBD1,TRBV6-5,CASSSWTGKGEKLFF,TGTGCCAGCAGTTCCTGGACAGGGAAAGGGGAAAAACTGTTTTTT
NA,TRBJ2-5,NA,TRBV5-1,CASSPRGGETQYF,TGCGCCAGCAGCCCCAGGGGAGGGGAGACCCAGTACTTC
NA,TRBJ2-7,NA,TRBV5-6,CASSLWRSPYEQYF,TGTGCCAGCAGCTTGTGGCGGAGCCCCTACGAGCAGTACTTC
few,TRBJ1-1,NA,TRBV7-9,CASSLYGIEAFF,TGTGCCAGCAGCTTGTACGGGATTGAAGCTTTCTTT
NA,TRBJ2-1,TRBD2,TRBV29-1,CSPRKAGVGNEQFF,TGCAGCCCCCGGAAGGCGGGGGTGGGAAATGAGCAGTTCTTC
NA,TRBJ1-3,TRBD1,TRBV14,CASSTGTAGNTIYF,TGTGCCAGCAGCACCGGGACAGCTGGAAACACCATATATTTT
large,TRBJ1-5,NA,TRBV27,CASKRQGNQPQHF,TGTGCCAGCAAAAGACAGGGCAATCAGCCCCAGCATTTT
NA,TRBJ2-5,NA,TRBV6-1,CASSFSPETQYF,TGTGCCAGCAGTTTTTCCCCAGAGACCCAGTACTTC
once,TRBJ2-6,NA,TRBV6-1,CASSEGSGANVLTF,TGTGCCAGCAGTGAGGGTTCGGGGGCCAACGTCCTGACTTTC
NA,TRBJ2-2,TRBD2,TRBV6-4,CASSPTSSGELFF,TGTGCCAGCAGCCCGACTAGCTCCGGGGAGCTGTTTTTT
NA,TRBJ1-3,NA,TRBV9,CASSFGTGNTIYF,TGTGCCAGCAGCTTCGGCACGGGAAACACCATATATTTT
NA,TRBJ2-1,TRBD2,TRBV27,CASSSSSGVEQFF,TGTGCCAGCAGTTCGTCTAGCGGGGTAGAGCAGTTCTTC
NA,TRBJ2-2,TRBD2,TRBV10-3,CAIRGTSNTGELFF,TGTGCCATCAGAGGGACTAGCAACACCGGGGAGCTGTTTTTT
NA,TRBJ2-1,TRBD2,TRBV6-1,CASSEGSGRLGEEFF,TGTGCCAGCAGTGAAGGTAGCGGGAGGTTAGGTGAGGAGTTCTTC
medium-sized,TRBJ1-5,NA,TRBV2,CASSERGLSNQPQHF,TGTGCCAGCAGTGAAAGGGGGTTGAGCAATCAGCCCCAGCATTTT
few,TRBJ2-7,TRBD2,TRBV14,CASSLRASGSLFVYEQYF,TGTGCCAGCAGCCTTAGGGCTAGCGGGAGTCTCTTTGTCTACGAGCAGTACTTC
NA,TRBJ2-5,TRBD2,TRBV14,CASRQAGGFETQYF,TGTGCCAGCAGACAAGCGGGAGGGTTCGAGACCCAGTACTTC
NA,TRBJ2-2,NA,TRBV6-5,CAAHGGNTGELFF,TGTGCCGCTCACGGGGGGAACACCGGGGAGCTGTTTTTT
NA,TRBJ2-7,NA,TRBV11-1,CASSRGHAYEQYF,TGTGCCAGCAGCCGCGGACATGCCTACGAGCAGTACTTC
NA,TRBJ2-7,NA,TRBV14,CASSQNPDSTYEQYF,TGTGCCAGCAGCCAAAACCCGGACAGTACCTACGAGCAGTACTTC
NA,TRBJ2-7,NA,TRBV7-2,CASSLQGLAYEQYF,TGTGCCAGCAGCTTGCAGGGACTGGCCTACGAGCAGTACTTC
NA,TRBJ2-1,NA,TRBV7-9,CASSLVGTEFF,TGTGCCAGCAGCTTAGTGGGCACCGAGTTCTTC
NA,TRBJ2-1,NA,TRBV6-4,CASSDSPGEYNEQFF,TGTGCCAGCAGTGACTCGCCAGGGGAATACAATGAGCAGTTCTTC
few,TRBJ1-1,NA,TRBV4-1,CASSQIGPMNTEAFF,TGCGCCAGCAGCCAAATCGGGCCTATGAACACTGAAGCTTTCTTT
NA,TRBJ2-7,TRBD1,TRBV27,CASSPWDRGSGYEQYF,TGTGCCAGCAGTCCATGGGACAGGGGGTCTGGCTACGAGCAGTACTTC
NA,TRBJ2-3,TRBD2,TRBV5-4,CASSPSAGGRASGRTDTQYF,TGTGCCAGCAGCCCTAGTGCCGGGGGCCGGGCTAGCGGGAGGACAGATACGCAGTATTTT
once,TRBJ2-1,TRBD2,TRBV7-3,CASSLLAGEQFF,TGTGCCAGCAGCTTACTAGCGGGAGAGCAGTTCTTC
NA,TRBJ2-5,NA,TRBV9,CASSVAPNYQETQYF,TGTGCCAGCAGCGTAGCCCCAAACTACCAAGAGACCCAGTACTTC
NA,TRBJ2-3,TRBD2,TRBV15,CATSRGLAGGTDTQYF,TGTGCCACCAGCAGGGGACTAGCGGGAGGAACAGATACGCAGTATTTT
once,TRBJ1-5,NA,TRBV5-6,CASSLEPGPQHF,TGTGCCAGCAGCTTGGAACCCGGACCCCAGCATTTT
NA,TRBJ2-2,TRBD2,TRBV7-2,CASSLESSGITGELFF,TGTGCCAGCAGCTTAGAGTCTAGCGGGATAACCGGGGAGCTGTTTTTT
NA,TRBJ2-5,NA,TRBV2,CASSVLGQETQYF,TGTGCCAGCAGCGTTCTGGGACAAGAGACCCAGTACTTC
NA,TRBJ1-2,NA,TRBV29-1,CSVGHQGYGYTF,TGCAGCGTTGGGCACCAGGGCTATGGCTACACCTTC
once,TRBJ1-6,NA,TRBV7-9,CASSLAQRSNSPLHF,TGTGCCAGCAGCTTAGCACAGAGAAGTAATTCACCCCTCCACTTT
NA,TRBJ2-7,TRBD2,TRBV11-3,CASSLAGGREQYF,TGTGCCAGCAGCTTAGCCGGCGGGAGAGAGCAGTACTTC
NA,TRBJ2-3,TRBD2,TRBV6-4,CASSPGGGSTDTQYF,TGTGCCAGCAGCCCTGGCGGGGGTAGCACAGATACGCAGTATTTT
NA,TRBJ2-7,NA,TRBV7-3,CASSLTGLAGLDEQYF,TGTGCCAGCAGCTTAACGGGGTTGGCGGGATTAGACGAGCAGTACTTC